This T cell receptor beta chain was recorded in a study of early T cells in non-severe SARS-CoV-2 infection. Study details: The sequenced material was bulk RNA from unsorted whole blood, and its chains were unpaired. Regarding the study as a whole: A preference for anti-spike CD8 responses marked VDJdb matching, which missed private and CD4 specificities.

Germline-derived CDR1 and CDR2 are SGHRS and YFSETQ. The CDR3 spans 14 residues. With 4 bases removed from V and 10 bases from J, the gap between germline ends came to 17 bases. Worth noting for this clonotype: Its antigen is not known.

In the library, individual cDNA molecules carried attached unique molecular identifiers. TCRdb recomputed calls from the 5' RACE reads with MiXCR, one row per CDR3 protein. In the table there are fewer than 85,000 distinct CDR3 sequences, roughly 9.6% of which are singletons. Sequencing was performed on whole blood. The chain links TRBV5-1 to TRBJ1-4, with D maybe TRBD1 (5 bases). This sequence was found in an adult who was a healthcare worker with PCR-confirmed SARS-CoV-2 infection or an uninfected control (not recorded which). The CDR3 coding sequence is TGCGCCAGCAGCAGCGGGACGGCTCTTGGAAAACTGTTTTTT. The encoded protein is CASSSGTALGKLFF.